The sequence of this T cell receptor (beta chain) was determined in a study of blood T cells in healthy people across ages. Regarding the study as a whole: Comparison with aged donors showed that long-lived donors had more naive CD4+ cells and higher diversity.

This clonotype was counted many times. Antigen: not known. The DNA is omitted, as the CDR3 cannot be located on it reliably, and the CDR3 follows TCRdb's listing. Ends included, the CDR3 has 14 residues. Germline CDR1 is DFQATT and CDR2 is SNEGSKA (reference sequence). Then a second PCR, running roughly 7 to 11 cycles, was carried out with a sample-barcoded 5' primer and a J-beta primer mix. Each CDR3 protein is one row after TCRdb ran MiXCR on the 5' RACE reads. The sample yields about 1 million distinct CDR3 sequences, less than 25% seen once. Collection of 9.5 to 10 milliliters of peripheral blood was performed for each donor. The same specimen was also included in a second study, on T cells of mothers and their children. This second report adds: A few mothers and their six children, all healthy Caucasians, donated. Every mother produced more than 9 million TCR beta CDR3 reads, whereas every child provided several million.

This TCR came from a girl aged 2 to 9 in good health. The rearrangement joins TRBV20-1 to TRBJ2-5. Sequenced: blood. CDR3 region: CSARGLGMGETQYF.